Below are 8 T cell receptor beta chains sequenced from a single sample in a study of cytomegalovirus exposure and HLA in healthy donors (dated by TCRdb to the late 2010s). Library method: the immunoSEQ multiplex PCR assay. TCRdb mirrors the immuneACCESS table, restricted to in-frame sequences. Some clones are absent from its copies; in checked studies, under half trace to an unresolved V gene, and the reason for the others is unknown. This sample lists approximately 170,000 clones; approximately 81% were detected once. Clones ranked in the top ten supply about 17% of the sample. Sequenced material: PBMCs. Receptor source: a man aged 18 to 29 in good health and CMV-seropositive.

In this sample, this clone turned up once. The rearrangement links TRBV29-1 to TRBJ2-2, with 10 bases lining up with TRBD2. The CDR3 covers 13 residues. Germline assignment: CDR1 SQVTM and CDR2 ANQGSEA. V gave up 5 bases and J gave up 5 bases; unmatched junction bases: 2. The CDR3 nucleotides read TGCAGCGTTCCGACTAGCGGGACCGGGGAGCTGTTTTTT. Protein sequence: CSVPTSGTGELFF.

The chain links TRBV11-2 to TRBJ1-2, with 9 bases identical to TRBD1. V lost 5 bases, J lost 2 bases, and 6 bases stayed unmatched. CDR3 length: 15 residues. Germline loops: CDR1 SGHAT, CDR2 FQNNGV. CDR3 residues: CASSAVQGANYGYTF. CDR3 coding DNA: TGTGCCAGCAGCGCCGTACAGGGGGCCAACTATGGCTACACCTTC. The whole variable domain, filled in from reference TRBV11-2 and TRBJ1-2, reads EAGVAQSPRYKIIEKRQSVAFWCNPISGHATLYWYQQILGQGPKLLIQFQNNGVVDDSQLPKDRFSAERLKGVDSTLKIQPAKLEDSAVYLCASSAVQGANYGYTFGSGTRLTVV.

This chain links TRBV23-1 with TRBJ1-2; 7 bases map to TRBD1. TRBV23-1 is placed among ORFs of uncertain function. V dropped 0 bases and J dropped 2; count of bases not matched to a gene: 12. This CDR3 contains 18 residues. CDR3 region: CASSQSIRFDRENYGYTF. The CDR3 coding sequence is TGCGCCAGCAGTCAATCGATACGTTTCGACAGGGAGAACTATGGCTACACCTTC.

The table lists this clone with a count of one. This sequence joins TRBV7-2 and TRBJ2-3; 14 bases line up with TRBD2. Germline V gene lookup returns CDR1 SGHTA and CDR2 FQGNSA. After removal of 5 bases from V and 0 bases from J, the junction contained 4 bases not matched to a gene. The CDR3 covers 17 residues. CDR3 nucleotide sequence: TGTGCCAGCAGCGTCGGACTAGCGGGGGGCAGCACAGATACGCAGTATTTT. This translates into CASSVGLAGGSTDTQYF.

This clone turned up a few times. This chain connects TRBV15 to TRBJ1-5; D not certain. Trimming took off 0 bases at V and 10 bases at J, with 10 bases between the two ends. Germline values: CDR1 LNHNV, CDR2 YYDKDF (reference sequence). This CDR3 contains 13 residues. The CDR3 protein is CATSRDNGQPQHF. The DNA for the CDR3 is TGTGCCACCAGCAGAGATAATGGCCAACCCCAGCATTTT.

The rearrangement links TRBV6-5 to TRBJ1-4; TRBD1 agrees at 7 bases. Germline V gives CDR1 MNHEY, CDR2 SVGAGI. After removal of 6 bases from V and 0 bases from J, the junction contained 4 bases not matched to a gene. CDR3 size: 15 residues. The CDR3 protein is CASRGTDATNEKLFF. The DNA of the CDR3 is TGTGCCAGCAGGGGGACAGATGCAACTAATGAAAAACTGTTTTTT.

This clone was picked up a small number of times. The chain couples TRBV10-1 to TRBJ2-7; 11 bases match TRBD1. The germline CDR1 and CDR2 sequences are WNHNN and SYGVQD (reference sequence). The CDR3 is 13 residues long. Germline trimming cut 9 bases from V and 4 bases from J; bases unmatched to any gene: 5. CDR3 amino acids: CARRDRGVYEQYF. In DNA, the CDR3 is TGCGCCAGGCGGGACAGGGGGGTTTACGAGCAGTACTTC.

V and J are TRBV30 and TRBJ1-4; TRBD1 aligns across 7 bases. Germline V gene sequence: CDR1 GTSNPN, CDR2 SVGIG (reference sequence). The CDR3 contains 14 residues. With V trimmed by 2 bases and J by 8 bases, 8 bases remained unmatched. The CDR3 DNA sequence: TGTGCCTGGAGTCAACAGGGGATTGGGGAAAAACTGTTTTTT. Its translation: CAWSQQGIGEKLFF.